This TCR beta chain came from a study of preoperative IRX-2 immunotherapy in early breast cancer. This sample's treatment: preoperative locoregional IRX-2 cytokine immunotherapy. Preoperative locoregional IRX-2 cytokine immunotherapy was tested in the phase Ib source study. There are 17 residues in the CDR3. Germline CDR1 reads MNHGY; CDR2 reads SAAAGT. V lost 5 bases and J lost 1, with 20 bases in between. This clone was detected a few times. TCRdb's copy holds only in-frame clones and misses some; the assay was immunoSEQ multiplex PCR. The table lists approximately 11,000 clones, roughly 76% of them singletons.

Sequencing was performed on lymph node tissue, taken before IRX-2 immunotherapy. The V and J genes are TRBV6-8 and TRBJ1-1; tentative D call: TRBD1 (6 bases). The TCR comes from a human donor with breast cancer. Written as DNA, the CDR3 is TGTGCCAGCAGTGGGGGTGGGTGGACAGCGTCGAACACTGAAGCTTTCTTT. Encoded protein: CASSGGGWTASNTEAFF.